The clone carrying this T cell receptor beta chain was seen more than once but under ten times. This record belongs to a study of human T cells and chemical hapten exposure. Each CDR3 protein is one row after TCRdb ran MiXCR on the RACE reads. This repertoire shows tens of thousands of distinct CDR3 sequences, 11% found once; its top ten account for more than 0.85%. This sample's time point: patch test 3, about 24 weeks after DPC sensitization. Treatment: therapeutic diphenylcyclopropenone sensitization with weekly scalp DPC. V was pared by 4 bases and J by 6 bases, with 13 bases between. Germline V gene data show CDR1 as MNHEY and CDR2 as SMNVEV (reference sequence). The CDR3 loop spans 14 amino acids.

The sequence was obtained from a woman in her thirties with alopecia areata. Some clones in this sample may be carry-over from other donors' samples. V is TRBV27 and J is TRBJ1-5; TRBD1 is a possible D gene (5 bases). The material was whole blood, obtained in connection with sensitization to the hapten diphenylcyclopropenone (DPC). The CDR3: CASSSQGIGQPQHF. Here the CDR3 DNA reads TGTGCCAGCAGTTCGCAGGGAATCGGTCAGCCCCAGCATTTT.